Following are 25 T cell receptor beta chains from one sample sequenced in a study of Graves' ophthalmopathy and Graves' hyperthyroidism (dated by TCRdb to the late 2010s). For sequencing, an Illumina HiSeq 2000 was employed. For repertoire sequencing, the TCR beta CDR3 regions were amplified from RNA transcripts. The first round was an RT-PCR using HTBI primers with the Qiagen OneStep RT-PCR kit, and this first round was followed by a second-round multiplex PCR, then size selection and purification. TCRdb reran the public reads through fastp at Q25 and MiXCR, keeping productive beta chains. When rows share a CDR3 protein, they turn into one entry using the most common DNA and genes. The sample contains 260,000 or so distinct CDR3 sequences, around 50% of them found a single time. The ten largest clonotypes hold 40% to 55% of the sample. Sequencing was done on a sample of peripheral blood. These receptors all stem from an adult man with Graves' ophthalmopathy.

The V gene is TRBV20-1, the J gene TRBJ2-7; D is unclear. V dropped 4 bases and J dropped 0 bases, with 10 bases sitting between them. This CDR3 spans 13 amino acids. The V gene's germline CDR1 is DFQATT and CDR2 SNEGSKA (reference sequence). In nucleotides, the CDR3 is TGCAGTGCTACGCTAGTGAGCTCCTACGAGCAGTACTTC. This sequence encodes CSATLVSSYEQYF.

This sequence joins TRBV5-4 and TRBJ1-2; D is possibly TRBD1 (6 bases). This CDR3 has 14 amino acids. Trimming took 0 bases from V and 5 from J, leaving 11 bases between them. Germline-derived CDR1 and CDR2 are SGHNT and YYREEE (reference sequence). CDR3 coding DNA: TGTGCCAGCAGCTTGGCGGACAGTCAATATGGCTACACCTTC. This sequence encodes CASSLADSQYGYTF.

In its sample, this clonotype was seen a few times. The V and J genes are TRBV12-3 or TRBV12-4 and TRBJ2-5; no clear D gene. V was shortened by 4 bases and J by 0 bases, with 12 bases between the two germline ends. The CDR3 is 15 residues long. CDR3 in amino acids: CASSSVAVDQETQYF. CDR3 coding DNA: TGTGCCAGCAGTTCAGTCGCAGTAGACCAAGAGACCCAGTACTTC.

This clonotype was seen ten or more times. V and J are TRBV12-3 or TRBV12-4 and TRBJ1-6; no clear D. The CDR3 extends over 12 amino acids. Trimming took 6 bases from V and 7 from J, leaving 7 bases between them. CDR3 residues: CASSFPNSPLHF. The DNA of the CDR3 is TGTGCCAGCAGCTTTCCGAATTCACCCCTCCACTTT.

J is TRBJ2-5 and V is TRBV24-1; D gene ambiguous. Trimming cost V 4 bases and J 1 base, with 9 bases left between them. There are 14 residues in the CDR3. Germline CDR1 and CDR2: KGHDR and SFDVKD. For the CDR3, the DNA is TGTGCCACCAGTGAACCCGACGCCCAAGAGACCCAGTACTTC. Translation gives CATSEPDAQETQYF.

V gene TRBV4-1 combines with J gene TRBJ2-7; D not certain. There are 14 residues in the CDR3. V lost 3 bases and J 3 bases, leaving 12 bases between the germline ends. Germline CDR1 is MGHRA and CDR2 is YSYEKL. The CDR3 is CASSHGRVFYEQYF. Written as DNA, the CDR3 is TGCGCCAGCAGCCATGGACGGGTTTTCTACGAGCAGTACTTC.

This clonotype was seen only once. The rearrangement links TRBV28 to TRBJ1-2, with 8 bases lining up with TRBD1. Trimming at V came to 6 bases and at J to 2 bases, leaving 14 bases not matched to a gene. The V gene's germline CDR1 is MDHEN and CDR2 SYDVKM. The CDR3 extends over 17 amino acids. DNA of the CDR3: TGTGCCAGCAGCTTCCTTCAGGGGGCACGAAGAAACTATGGCTACACCTTC. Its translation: CASSFLQGARRNYGYTF.

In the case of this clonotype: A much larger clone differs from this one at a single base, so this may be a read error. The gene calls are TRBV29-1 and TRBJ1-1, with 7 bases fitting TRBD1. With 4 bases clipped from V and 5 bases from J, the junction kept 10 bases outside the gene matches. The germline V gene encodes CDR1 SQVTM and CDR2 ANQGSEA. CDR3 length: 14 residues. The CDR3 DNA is TGCAGCGTTGGTATACAGGGGTTAGGAACTGAAGCTTTCTTT. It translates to CSVGIQGLGTEAFF.

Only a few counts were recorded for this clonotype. In DNA, the CDR3 is TGTGCCAGCCTAAAAGCTTTCTTT. As protein: CASLKAFF. The V gene is TRBV7-2, the J gene TRBJ1-1, with D uncertain. CDR3 length: 8 residues. Germline-derived CDR1 and CDR2 are SGHTA and FQGNSA. The V end was cut by 8 bases, the J end by 9 bases, with 4 bases between.

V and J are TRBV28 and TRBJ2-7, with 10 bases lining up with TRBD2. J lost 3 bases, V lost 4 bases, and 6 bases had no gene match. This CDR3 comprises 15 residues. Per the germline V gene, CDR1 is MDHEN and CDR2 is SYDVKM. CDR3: CASSSSGRAHYEQYF. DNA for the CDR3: TGTGCCAGCAGTTCCAGCGGGAGGGCCCACTACGAGCAGTACTTC.

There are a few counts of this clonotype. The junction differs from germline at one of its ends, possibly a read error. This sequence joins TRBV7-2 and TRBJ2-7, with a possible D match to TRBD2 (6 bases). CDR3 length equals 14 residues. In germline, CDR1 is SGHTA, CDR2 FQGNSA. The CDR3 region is CASSHFRDSSEQYF. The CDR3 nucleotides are TGTGCCAGCAGCCACTTCCGGGACTCCTCCGAGCAGTACTTC.

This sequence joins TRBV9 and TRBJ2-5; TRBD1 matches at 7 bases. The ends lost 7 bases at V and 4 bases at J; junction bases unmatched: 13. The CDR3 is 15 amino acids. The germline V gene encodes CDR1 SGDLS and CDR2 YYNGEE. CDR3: CASGSSGTARETQYF. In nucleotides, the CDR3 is TGTGCCAGCGGATCTTCCGGGACAGCCCGAGAGACCCAGTACTTC.

CDR3 bases: TGCAGTGCTAGTGCCTATAACGGGGACAGGCGAGGAGAGACCCAGTACTTC. This codes for CSASAYNGDRRGETQYF. The rearrangement links TRBV20-1 to TRBJ2-5; TRBD1 agrees at 8 bases. With 3 bases clipped from V and 4 bases from J, the junction kept 16 bases outside the gene matches. In germline, CDR1 is DFQATT, CDR2 SNEGSKA (reference sequence). The CDR3 runs 17 residues.

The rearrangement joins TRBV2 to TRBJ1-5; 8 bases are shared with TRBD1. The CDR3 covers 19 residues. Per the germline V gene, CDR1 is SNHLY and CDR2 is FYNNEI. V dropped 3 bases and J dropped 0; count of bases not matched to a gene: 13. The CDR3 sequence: CASSDPKGQEIDSNQPQHF. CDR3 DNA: TGTGCCAGCAGTGACCCCAAGGGACAGGAGATAGATAGCAATCAGCCCCAGCATTTT.

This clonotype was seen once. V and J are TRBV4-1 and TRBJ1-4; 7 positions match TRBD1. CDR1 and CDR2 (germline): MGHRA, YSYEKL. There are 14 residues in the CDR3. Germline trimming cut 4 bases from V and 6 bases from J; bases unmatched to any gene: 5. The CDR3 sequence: CASSRTGADEKLFF. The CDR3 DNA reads TGCGCCAGCAGCCGCACAGGGGCCGATGAAAAACTGTTTTTT.

The chain's CDR3 is CASSRGGNGEKLFF. CDR3 sequence (DNA): TGTGCCAGCAGCAGAGGGGGGAATGGTGAAAAACTGTTTTTT. V usage is TRBV7-8 and J usage is TRBJ1-4; a weak D match, TRBD1 (6 bases). V was shortened by 5 bases and J by 7 bases, with 14 bases between the two germline ends. The CDR3 contains 14 residues. Germline CDR1 reads SGHVS; CDR2 reads FQNEAQ. The complete variable domain, with remaining parts taken from reference TRBV7-8 and TRBJ1-4, reads GAGVSQSPRYKVAKRGQDVALRCDPISGHVSLFWYQQALGQGPEFLTYFQNEAQLDKSGLPSDRFFAERPEGSVSTLKIQRTQQEDSAVYLCASSRGGNGEKLFFGSGTQLSVL.

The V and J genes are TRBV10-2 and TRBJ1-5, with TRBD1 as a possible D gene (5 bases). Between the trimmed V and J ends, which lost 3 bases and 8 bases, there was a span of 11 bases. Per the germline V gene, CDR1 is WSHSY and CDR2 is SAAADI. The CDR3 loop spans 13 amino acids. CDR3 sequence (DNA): TGCGCCAGCAGTGAACAGGCAGGTGAGCCCCAGCATTTT. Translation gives CASSEQAGEPQHF.

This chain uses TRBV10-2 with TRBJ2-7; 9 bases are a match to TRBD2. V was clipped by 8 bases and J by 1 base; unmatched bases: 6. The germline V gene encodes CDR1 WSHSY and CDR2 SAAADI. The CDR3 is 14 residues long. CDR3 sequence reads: CASRIAGESYEQYF. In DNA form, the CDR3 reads TGCGCCAGCCGCATAGCGGGAGAGTCCTACGAGCAGTACTTC.

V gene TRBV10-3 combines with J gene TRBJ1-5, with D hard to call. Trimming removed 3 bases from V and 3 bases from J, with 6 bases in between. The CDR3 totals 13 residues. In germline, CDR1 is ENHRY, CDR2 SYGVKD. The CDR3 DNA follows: TGTGCCATCAGTGAAGAGGTCAATCAGCCCCAGCATTTT. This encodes CAISEEVNQPQHF.

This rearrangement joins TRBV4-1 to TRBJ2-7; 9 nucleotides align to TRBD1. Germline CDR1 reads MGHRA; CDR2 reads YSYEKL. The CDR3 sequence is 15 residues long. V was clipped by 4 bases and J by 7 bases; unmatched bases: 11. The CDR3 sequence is CASSPAGQGIGEQYF. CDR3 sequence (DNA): TGCGCCAGCAGCCCTGCGGGACAGGGAATAGGGGAGCAGTACTTC.

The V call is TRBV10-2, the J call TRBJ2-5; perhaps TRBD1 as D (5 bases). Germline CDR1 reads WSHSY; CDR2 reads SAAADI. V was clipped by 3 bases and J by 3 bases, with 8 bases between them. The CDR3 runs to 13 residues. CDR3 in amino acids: CASSDQGKETQYF. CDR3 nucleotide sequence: TGCGCCAGCAGTGACCAGGGTAAAGAGACCCAGTACTTC.

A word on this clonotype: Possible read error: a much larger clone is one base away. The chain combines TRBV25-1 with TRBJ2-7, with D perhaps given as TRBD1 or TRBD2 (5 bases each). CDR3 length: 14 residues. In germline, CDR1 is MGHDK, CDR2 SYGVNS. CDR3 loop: CASRLSGTHNEQHF. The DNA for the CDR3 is TGTGCCAGCAGGTTATCCGGGACCCACAACGAGCAGCACTTC.

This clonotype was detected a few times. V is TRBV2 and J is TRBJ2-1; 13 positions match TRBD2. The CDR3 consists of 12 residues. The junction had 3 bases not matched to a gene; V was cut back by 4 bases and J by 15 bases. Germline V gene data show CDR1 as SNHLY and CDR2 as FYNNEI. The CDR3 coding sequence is TGTGCCAGCAGTGGGACTAGCGGGAGTCTGTTCTTC. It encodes CASSGTSGSLFF.

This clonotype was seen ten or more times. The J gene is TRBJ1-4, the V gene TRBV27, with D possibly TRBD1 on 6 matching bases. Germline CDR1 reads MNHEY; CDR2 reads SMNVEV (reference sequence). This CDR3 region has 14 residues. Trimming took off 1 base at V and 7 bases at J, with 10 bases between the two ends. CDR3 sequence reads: CASSLLQTGEKLFF. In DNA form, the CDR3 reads TGTGCCAGCAGTTTATTGCAGACAGGTGAAAAACTGTTTTTT.

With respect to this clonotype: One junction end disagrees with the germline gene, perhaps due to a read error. In DNA form, the CDR3 reads TGCAGTGCGAGAGGGGCGTACAATGAGCAGTACTTC. Protein: CSARGAYNEQYF. The J gene is TRBJ2-5, the V gene TRBV20-1; D possibly matches TRBD1 or TRBD2 (5 bases each). The germline V gene encodes CDR1 DFQATT and CDR2 SNEGSKA (reference sequence). The CDR3 loop spans 12 amino acids.